The 15 T cell receptor beta chains in this list originate from one sample, sequenced in a study of regulatory T cells in long-lasting Graves disease. For TCR beta, libraries came from iRepertoire HTBI primers and Arm-PCR of CDR3 regions. A single record per CDR3 protein comes from TCRdb applying MiXCR to the multiplex PCR reads. The sample has a few hundred thousand distinct CDR3 sequences; approximately 15% are singletons. Stated time point: newly diagnosed GD, antithyroid drugs for less than 3 months. Following extraction of RNA from PBMCs, that RNA was used to make the TCR library. These data are also associated with another study on T cells in Graves' hyperthyroidism and ophthalmopathy.

Sequencing was performed on peripheral blood mononuclear cells (PBMCs), taken at new diagnosis, from a patient treated with antithyroid drugs. Every receptor here comes from a man between 40 and 49 years old with Graves disease.

This clonotype was observed a handful of times. The chain recombines TRBV5-4 with TRBJ2-2, with TRBD2 matching over 12 bases. The CDR3 contains 18 residues. The germline V gene has CDR1 SGHNT and CDR2 YYREEE (reference sequence). The V gene end was trimmed by 1 base and the J gene end by 7 bases; junction bases not matched to a gene: 11. This chain's CDR3 is CASSLSYLAGGQDGELFF. For the CDR3, the DNA is TGTGCCAGCAGCTTGTCCTACCTAGCGGGGGGGCAGGACGGGGAGCTGTTTTTT.

The V gene is TRBV24-1, the J gene TRBJ2-3, with 8 bases fitting TRBD1. Per germline, CDR1 KGHDR and CDR2 SFDVKD. The junction had 4 bases not matched to a gene; V was cut back by 3 bases and J by 0 bases. There are 16 residues in the CDR3. CDR3 nucleotides: TGTGCCACCAGTGATCGGACAGGGAAAAGCACAGATACGCAGTATTTT. Translation gives CATSDRTGKSTDTQYF.

This clonotype was counted many times. Written as DNA, the CDR3 is TGTGCCAGCAACTACGGGGGGCGTCGCGAGCAGTACTTC. It translates to CASNYGGRREQYF. The V call is TRBV28, the J call TRBJ2-7, with a tentative D call TRBD2 (7 bases). This CDR3 contains 13 residues. The germline V and J ends were trimmed by 7 bases and 6 bases, with 16 bases remaining between them. Germline assignment: CDR1 MDHEN and CDR2 SYDVKM.

This clonotype has at least ten counts. The J gene is TRBJ2-7, the V gene TRBV4-2, with 8 nucleotides matching TRBD1. Trimming took 3 bases from V and 0 from J; bases not matched to a gene: 4. This CDR3 is built from 15 residues. Germline V gene data show CDR1 as LGHNA and CDR2 as YNFKEQ. The CDR3 spells CASSQATGASYEQYF. DNA of the CDR3: TGTGCCAGCAGCCAGGCGACAGGGGCCTCCTACGAGCAGTACTTC.

This chain connects TRBV9 to TRBJ1-1; D might be TRBD1 (5 bases). Germline lookup yields CDR1 SGDLS and CDR2 YYNGEE. There are 14 residues in the CDR3. The V end was cut by 4 bases, the J end by 3 bases, with 13 bases between. The CDR3, as DNA: TGTGCCAGCAGCTTTATAGCGGGGCACACTGAAGCTTTCTTT. This translates into CASSFIAGHTEAFF.

V usage is TRBV12-3 or TRBV12-4 and J usage is TRBJ1-1, with a tentative D call TRBD1 (6 bases). V shed 5 bases and J shed 1 base, with 14 bases lying between them. CDR3 length: 15 amino acids. For the CDR3, the DNA is TGTGCCAGCAGTCCGGACAGCCCCGGGAACACTGAAGCTTTCTTT. This codes for CASSPDSPGNTEAFF.

This clonotype was picked up many times. The chain has TRBV11-2 and TRBJ2-1; no clear D gene. This CDR3 is 16 amino acids long. CDR1 and CDR2 (germline): SGHAT, FQNNGV. V was pared by 0 bases and J by 7 bases, with 16 bases between. CDR3 in amino acids: CASSLELSGGWNEQFF. In nucleotides, the CDR3 is TGTGCCAGCAGCTTAGAATTGTCCGGCGGCTGGAATGAGCAGTTCTTC.

This chain uses TRBV20-1 with TRBJ1-2; 8 bases are shared with TRBD1. Germline loops: CDR1 DFQATT, CDR2 SNEGSKA (reference sequence). J gave up 6 bases and V 5 bases, and 14 bases lay outside the gene matches. The CDR3 runs 15 residues. The CDR3 loop reads CSAGGLGRGLNGYTF. In DNA form, the CDR3 reads TGCAGTGCTGGGGGTCTAGGCAGGGGGCTAAATGGCTACACCTTC.

Many counts were recorded for this clonotype. This sequence joins TRBV7-2 and TRBJ2-7; no definite D call. The germline V gene encodes CDR1 SGHTA and CDR2 FQGNSA. This CDR3 is built from 13 residues. With 5 bases removed from V and 6 bases from J, the gap between germline ends came to 14 bases. Here the CDR3 DNA reads TGTGCCAGCAGCCTAAATCCCAAGGGCGAGCAGTACTTC. Translating it yields CASSLNPKGEQYF.

The V and J genes are TRBV24-1 and TRBJ2-1, with D tentatively TRBD1 (5 bases). The CDR3 consists of 10 residues. Germline loops: CDR1 KGHDR, CDR2 SFDVKD. Trimming stripped 8 bases from V and 8 bases from J, with 6 bases between. CDR3 sequence (DNA): TGTGCCACCAAGGGGCATGAGCAGTTCTTC. This sequence encodes CATKGHEQFF.

This clonotype was counted ten times or more. This chain joins TRBV27 and TRBJ2-7; TRBD2 matches at 11 bases. The CDR3 loop spans 16 amino acids. V shed 5 bases and J 0 bases; nucleotides not matched to a gene: 6. CDR1 is MNHEY, CDR2 SMNVEV, per germline (reference sequence). CDR3 sequence (DNA): TGTGCCAGCAGTACGCCTCTAGCGGGGGGCTCCTACGAGCAGTACTTC. Its protein product is CASSTPLAGGSYEQYF.

This clonotype was seen a single time. This sequence joins TRBV5-1 and TRBJ2-6; D ambiguous. Trimming took 0 bases from V and 4 from J, leaving 11 bases between them. CDR1 and CDR2 from the germline V gene are SGHRS and YFSETQ. The CDR3 is 16 residues long. CDR3 coding DNA: TGCGCCAGCAGCTTGGCATGGGCCCCAGGGGCCAACGTCCTGACTTTC. Its protein product is CASSLAWAPGANVLTF.

This clonotype has a count of ten or more. V gene TRBV9 combines with J gene TRBJ2-7, with 7 bases lining up with TRBD2. The CDR3 runs 16 residues. From germline, CDR1 is SGDLS and CDR2 YYNGEE. V lost 3 bases and J lost 5; bases outside the gene matches: 14. Here the CDR3 reads CASSEAAGRGFDEQYF. CDR3 nucleotides: TGTGCCAGCAGCGAGGCAGCGGGACGGGGATTCGACGAGCAGTACTTC.

This clonotype was seen ten or more times. V and J are TRBV4-2 and TRBJ2-7, with D hard to call. Deletions cut 0 bases from V and 3 bases from J, with 15 bases between. This CDR3 spans 16 amino acids. Germline V gene data show CDR1 as LGHNA and CDR2 as YNFKEQ. In nucleotides, the CDR3 is TGTGCCAGCAGCCAAGATGCTATAGCAGATATCTACGAGCAGTACTTC. The encoded protein is CASSQDAIADIYEQYF.

The V gene is TRBV29-1, the J gene TRBJ1-5, with D possibly being TRBD1 (6 bases). The ends were cut back, 5 bases at V and 3 bases at J, with 14 bases in the middle. Germline V gives CDR1 SQVTM, CDR2 ANQGSEA. CDR3 length: 14 amino acids. CDR3 nucleotides: TGCAGCGTTTCCCTGGCAGGGGTCAATCAGCCCCAGCATTTT. This translates into CSVSLAGVNQPQHF.